The T cell receptor (beta chain) under discussion was sequenced for a study of T cell responses to AZD1222 COVID-19 vaccine. The CDR3 contains 17 residues. Unmatched junction bases numbered 8, after V lost 4 bases and J lost 1 base. The germline gives CDR1 MNHEY, CDR2 SVGEGT. Of note for this clone: Its antigen is undetermined.

Method: immunoSEQ multiplex PCR; TCRdb's copy keeps in-frame clones and lacks some. The repertoire holds tens of thousands of clones, with roughly 89% as singletons. General study points: Baseline seropositivity characterized only a handful of AZD1222 recipients. The reported proportion of spike-specific TCRs targeting unmutated variant regions was nearly half.

The V gene is TRBV6-2 or TRBV6-3, the J gene TRBJ2-4; 9 bases map to TRBD1. The starting material was peripheral blood, obtained 28 days after the second AZD1222 dose. The source is an adult who received the AZD1222 COVID-19 vaccine. CDR3 nucleotide sequence: TGTGCCAGCAGTTCCACAGGGGGCACGGGGGCCAAAAACATTCAGTACTTC. Translating gives CASSSTGGTGAKNIQYF.